The rows below give T cell receptor beta chains drawn from one sample of a study of OX40 agonist ivuxolimab in advanced cancers. Using immunoSEQ multiplex PCR, the repertoire was profiled, and TCRdb retains in-frame clones only, with some absent. The sample holds around 46,000 clones, 88% seen once. The starting material was CD4+ or CD8+ T cells sorted from blood, obtained in a trial of the OX40 agonist ivuxolimab. These receptors came from an adult with an advanced solid tumor such as melanoma, head and neck, liver or kidney cancer. Both conserved end residues are part of each CDR3. D genes are given only for firm matches. A row's size may be missing; if present it is once, few, many or a size class.

TRBV19,TRBJ1-2,.,14,.,TGTGCCAGTAGTATCGCCGGAGCGAGTTATGGCTACACCTTC,CASSIAGASYGYTF
TRBV27,TRBJ1-3,.,15,.,TGTGCCAGTAAGTCGAATGGGGCTGATGGAAACACCATATATTTT,CASKSNGADGNTIYF
TRBV6-5,TRBJ2-7,TRBD2,12,.,TGTGCCATAAGGACTAGCGGCTACGAGCAGTACTTC,CAIRTSGYEQYF
TRBV21-1,TRBJ2-5,.,17,once,TGTGCCAGCAGCAAAGCTGAACAGGGGGGAGGCCAAGAGACCCAGTACTTC,CASSKAEQGGGQETQYF
TRBV14,TRBJ2-3,.,14,.,TGTGCCAGCAGCCCAACTGGGAGCGGGGATACGCAGTATTTT,CASSPTGSGDTQYF
TRBV19,TRBJ1-1,.,16,.,TGTGCCAGTACCCTGCAGCCTCCGGGGCTCGACACTGAAGCTTTCTTT,CASTLQPPGLDTEAFF
TRBV19,TRBJ1-4,.,12,.,TGTGCCAGTAGTCCCGGGTATGAAAAACTGTTTTTT,CASSPGYEKLFF
TRBV10-2,TRBJ2-5,.,15,.,TGCGCCAGCAGTGAATACTATGGGGGCCAAGAGACCCAGTACTTC,CASSEYYGGQETQYF
TRBV5-1,TRBJ2-3,.,15,.,TGCGCCAGCAGCTTGAATTTGGGGGGCACAGATACGCAGTATTTT,CASSLNLGGTDTQYF
TRBV2,TRBJ2-3,.,13,.,TGTGCCAGCAACGGGCAGAGCACAGATACGCAGTATTTT,CASNGQSTDTQYF
TRBV30,TRBJ1-5,.,14,.,TGTGCCTGGAGTTTACAGGGTTTCAATCAGCCCCAGCATTTT,CAWSLQGFNQPQHF
TRBV27,TRBJ2-1,.,17,.,TGTGCCAGCAGTGTCCACCCCCGGACCTTCCAAAGGGCTGAGCAGTTCTTC,CASSVHPRTFQRAEQFF
TRBV4-1,TRBJ2-7,TRBD1,14,.,TGCGCCAGCAGCGACGGGACAGGGGACTACGAGCAGTACTTC,CASSDGTGDYEQYF
TRBV6-6,TRBJ2-7,.,16,.,TGTGCCAGCAGTACCGAAGGACTATTCAACTCCTACGAGCAGTACTTC,CASSTEGLFNSYEQYF
TRBV19,TRBJ2-7,TRBD1,14,.,TGTGCCAGTAGTCCGCGGACAGGGAGCTACGAGCAGTACTTC,CASSPRTGSYEQYF
TRBV28,TRBJ2-7,.,12,.,TGTGCCAGCAGTCCACTTGTGAGCGAGCAGTACTTC,CASSPLVSEQYF
TRBV27,TRBJ1-1,TRBD1,15,.,TGTGCCAGCAGTCAACCTGGGACAGCGAACACTGAAGCTTTCTTT,CASSQPGTANTEAFF
TRBV5-1,TRBJ2-1,.,15,once,TGCGCCAGCAGCCAGACATTGGATCTAATTTATGAGCAGTTCTTC,CASSQTLDLIYEQFF
TRBV27,TRBJ2-2,.,14,.,TGTGCCAGCGCCTCGGGAGCGGGTACCGGGGAGCTGTTTTTT,CASASGAGTGELFF
TRBV6-1,TRBJ2-2,TRBD2,15,.,TGTGCCAGCAGCCCAGCGGGAGAAAAAGGCGGGGAGCTGTTTTTT,CASSPAGEKGGELFF
TRBV4-1,TRBJ2-7,.,13,.,TGCGCCAGCAGCCAATCAGGGTTCTACGAGCAGTACTTC,CASSQSGFYEQYF
TRBV4-1,TRBJ2-7,.,14,once,TGCGCCAGCAGCCAAGAGTTCACAGTGCCTGGAAAGTACTTC,CASSQEFTVPGKYF
TRBV5-8,TRBJ1-5,.,12,.,TGTGCCAGCAGCTTGGTCGGTCAGCCCCAGCATTTT,CASSLVGQPQHF
TRBV15,TRBJ1-5,.,15,.,TGTGCCACCAGCAGAGATCCCGCGGCTAATCAGCCCCAGCATTTT,CATSRDPAANQPQHF
TRBV29-1,TRBJ2-5,.,12,.,TGCAGCGTTGTAACAGGGAGCGAGACCCAGTACTTC,CSVVTGSETQYF
TRBV18,TRBJ2-2,.,17,.,TGTGCCAGCTCACCACCGATGGGAAGGGAAGGCACCGGGGAGCTGTTTTTT,CASSPPMGREGTGELFF
TRBV10-1,TRBJ1-1,TRBD1,13,.,TGCGCCAGCAGTGATACGACAGGGGATGAAGCTTTCTTT,CASSDTTGDEAFF
TRBV14,TRBJ2-1,.,17,.,TGTGCCAGCAGCCAAGACTTGCGGTCCACCATTCACAATGAGCAGTTCTTC,CASSQDLRSTIHNEQFF
TRBV14,TRBJ2-1,TRBD2,16,.,TGTGCCAGCAGCCAAGGGGGACTAGCGGGCCCGAGGGAGCAGTTCTTC,CASSQGGLAGPREQFF
TRBV7-2,TRBJ1-2,.,16,.,TGTGCCAGCAGCTTAGGAGTTATCGGGGAGCTCTATGGCTACACCTTC,CASSLGVIGELYGYTF
TRBV18,TRBJ2-7,.,16,.,TGTGCCAGCTCACCACCATCGGCAGGGACGTACTACGAGCAGTACTTC,CASSPPSAGTYYEQYF
TRBV18,TRBJ2-7,.,14,.,TGTGCCAGCTCACCACGGGGGGATCCCTACGAGCAGTACTTC,CASSPRGDPYEQYF
TRBV20-1,TRBJ2-1,TRBD2,11,.,TGCTCTGGGACTAGCGGGATAGGGCAGTTCTTC,CSGTSGIGQFF
TRBV6-4,TRBJ1-5,.,14,.,TGTGCCAGCAGTGAGGGGTATAGCAATCAGCCCCAGCATTTT,CASSEGYSNQPQHF
TRBV6-1,TRBJ2-7,.,14,.,TGTGCCAGCAGTGACCGGAACAGGGTTTACGAGCAGTACTTC,CASSDRNRVYEQYF
TRBV7-2,TRBJ2-5,.,11,.,TGTGCCAGCAGCTTTGGAGAGACCCAGTACTTC,CASSFGETQYF
TRBV20-1,TRBJ2-7,.,11,.,TGCAGTGCTAGGAGGCAGAACGAGCAGTACTTC,CSARRQNEQYF
TRBV29-1,TRBJ1-2,.,10,.,TGCAGCGTTGATGAACAGGGTAACACCTTC,CSVDEQGNTF
TRBV9,TRBJ1-1,.,15,few,TGTGCCAGCAGCGCGGGACAAGGAATGAACACTGAAGCTTTCTTT,CASSAGQGMNTEAFF
TRBV11-2,TRBJ2-5,.,14,.,TGTGCCAGCAGCTCCTTAGACAGTCGGGAGACCCAGTACTTC,CASSSLDSRETQYF
TRBV28,TRBJ1-1,.,14,.,TGTGCCAGCAGCCTCCGGACAGCGAACACTGAAGCTTTCTTT,CASSLRTANTEAFF